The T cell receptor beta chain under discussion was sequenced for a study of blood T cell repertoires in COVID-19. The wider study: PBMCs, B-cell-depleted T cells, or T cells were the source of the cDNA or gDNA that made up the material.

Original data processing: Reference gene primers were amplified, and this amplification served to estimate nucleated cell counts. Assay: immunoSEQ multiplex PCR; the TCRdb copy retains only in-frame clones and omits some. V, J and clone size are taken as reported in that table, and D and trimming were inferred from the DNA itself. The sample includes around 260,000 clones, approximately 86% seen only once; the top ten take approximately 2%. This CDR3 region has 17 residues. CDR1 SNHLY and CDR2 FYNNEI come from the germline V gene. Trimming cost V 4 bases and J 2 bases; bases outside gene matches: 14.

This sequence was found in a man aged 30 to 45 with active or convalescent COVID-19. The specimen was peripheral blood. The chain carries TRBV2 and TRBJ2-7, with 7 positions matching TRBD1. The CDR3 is CASSGLSGTATPYEQYF. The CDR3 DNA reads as TGTGCCAGCAGTGGCCTATCCGGGACAGCTACACCCTACGAGCAGTACTTC.